This T cell receptor beta chain was sequenced for a study of Graves' ophthalmopathy and Graves' hyperthyroidism. Study results and limitations: The model predicted ophthalmopathy progression with about 71% sensitivity and 72% to 85% specificity. Detected in blood as well were most expanded thyroid clonotypes with frequency above 0.001.

Under 3 months in duration, the ophthalmopathy in affected donors had moderate-to-severe activity, CAS ≥3 and NOSPECS ≥4. What supplied the PBMCs was about 10 ml of fresh peripheral blood. This clonotype showed up many times. Antigen unknown. Amplified material comprised TCR beta CDR3 regions derived from RNA transcripts. An initial RT-PCR round employing HTBI primers preceded a second-round multiplex PCR. TCRdb reprocessed the multiplex PCR reads via MiXCR and lists one record per CDR3 protein. Of almost 400,000 distinct CDR3 sequences listed, approximately 16% were seen once; the top ten hold roughly 1.5%. The CDR3 runs 13 residues. With V trimmed by 8 bases and J by 6 bases, 9 bases remained unmatched.

Specimen: peripheral blood. This sequence originates from a woman aged 18 to 35 with Graves' ophthalmopathy. The chain uses TRBV12-3 or TRBV12-4 and TRBJ2-7; 8 bases are shared with TRBD1. This CDR3 is CASAWGQDREQYF. CDR3 bases: TGTGCCAGCGCGTGGGGACAGGATCGCGAGCAGTACTTC.